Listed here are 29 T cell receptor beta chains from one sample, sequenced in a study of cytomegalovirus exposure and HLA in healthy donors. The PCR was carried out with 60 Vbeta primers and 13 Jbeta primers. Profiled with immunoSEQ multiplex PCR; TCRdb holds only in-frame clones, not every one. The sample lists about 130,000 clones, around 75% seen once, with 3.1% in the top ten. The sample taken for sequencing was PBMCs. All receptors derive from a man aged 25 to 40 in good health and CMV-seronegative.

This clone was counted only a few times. The CDR3 DNA is TGTGCCAGCAGCGTAGGAGGGAGAGCCTACAATGAGCAGTTCTTC. The encoded protein is CASSVGGRAYNEQFF. This chain joins TRBV9 and TRBJ2-1, with D perhaps matching TRBD2 (5 bases). V was trimmed by 0 bases and J by 2 bases, leaving 9 bases between them. The length of the CDR3 is 15 residues. CDR1 and CDR2 from the germline V gene are SGDLS and YYNGEE. Looking up the rest from reference TRBV9 and TRBJ2-1 gives the full variable domain: DSGVTQTPKHLITATGQRVTLRCSPRSGDLSVYWYQQSLDQGLQFLIQYYNGEERAKGNILERFSAQQFPDLHSELNLSSLELGDSALYFCASSVGGRAYNEQFFGPGTRLTVL.

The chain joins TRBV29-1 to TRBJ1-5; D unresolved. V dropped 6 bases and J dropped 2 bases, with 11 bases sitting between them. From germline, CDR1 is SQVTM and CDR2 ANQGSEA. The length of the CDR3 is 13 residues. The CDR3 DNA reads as TGCAGCGTCTCTGCGGGAGGCAATCAGCCCCAGCATTTT. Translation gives CSVSAGGNQPQHF.

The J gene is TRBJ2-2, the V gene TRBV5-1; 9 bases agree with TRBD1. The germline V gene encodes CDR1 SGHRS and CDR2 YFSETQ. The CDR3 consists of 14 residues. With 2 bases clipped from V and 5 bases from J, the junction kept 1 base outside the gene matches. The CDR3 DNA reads TGCGCCAGCAGCTTACAGGGGGCAACCGGGGAGCTGTTTTTT. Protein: CASSLQGATGELFF.

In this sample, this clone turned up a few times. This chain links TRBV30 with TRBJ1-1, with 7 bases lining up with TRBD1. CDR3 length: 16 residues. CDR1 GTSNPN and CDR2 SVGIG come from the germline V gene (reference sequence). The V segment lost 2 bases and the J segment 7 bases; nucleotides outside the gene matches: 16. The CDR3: CAWSRGSEGAWGEAFF. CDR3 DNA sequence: TGTGCCTGGAGTCGCGGGTCTGAGGGGGCTTGGGGTGAAGCTTTCTTT.

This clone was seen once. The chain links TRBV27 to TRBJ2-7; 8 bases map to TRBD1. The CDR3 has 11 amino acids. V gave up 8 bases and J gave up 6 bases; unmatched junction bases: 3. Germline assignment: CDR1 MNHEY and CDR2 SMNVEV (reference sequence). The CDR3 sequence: CASRTGGEQYF. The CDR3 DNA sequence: TGTGCCAGCCGAACAGGGGGCGAGCAGTACTTC.

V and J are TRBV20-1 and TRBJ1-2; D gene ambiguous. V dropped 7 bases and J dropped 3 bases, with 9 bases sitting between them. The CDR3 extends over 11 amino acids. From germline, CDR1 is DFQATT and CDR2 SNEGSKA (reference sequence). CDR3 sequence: CSGPGDYGYTF. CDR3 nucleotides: TGCAGTGGACCAGGCGACTATGGCTACACCTTC.

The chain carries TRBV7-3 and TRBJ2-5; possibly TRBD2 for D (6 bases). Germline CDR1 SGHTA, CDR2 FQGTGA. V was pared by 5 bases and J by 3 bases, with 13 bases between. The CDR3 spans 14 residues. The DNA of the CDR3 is TGTGCCAGCAGCCCCACGGCGGGAAAAGAGACCCAGTACTTC. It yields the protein CASSPTAGKETQYF.

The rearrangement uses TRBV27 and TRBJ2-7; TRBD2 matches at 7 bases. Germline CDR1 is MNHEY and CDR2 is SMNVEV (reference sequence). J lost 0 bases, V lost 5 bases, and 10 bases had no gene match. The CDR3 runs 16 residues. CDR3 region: CASSLMWGGTSYEQYF. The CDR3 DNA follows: TGTGCCAGCAGTCTTATGTGGGGGGGGACCTCCTACGAGCAGTACTTC.

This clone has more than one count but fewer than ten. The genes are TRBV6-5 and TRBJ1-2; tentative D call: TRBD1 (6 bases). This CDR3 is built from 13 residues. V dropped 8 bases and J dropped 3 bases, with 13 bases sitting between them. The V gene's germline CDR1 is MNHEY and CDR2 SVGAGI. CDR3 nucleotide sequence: TGTGCCAGCCGCCCGGGACATTACTATGGCTACACCTTC. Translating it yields CASRPGHYYGYTF.

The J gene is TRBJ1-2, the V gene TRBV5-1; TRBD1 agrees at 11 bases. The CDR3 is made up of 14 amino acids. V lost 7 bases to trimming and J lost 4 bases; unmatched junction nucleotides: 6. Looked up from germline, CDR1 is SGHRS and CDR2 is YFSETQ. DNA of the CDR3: TGCGCCAGCCGGCTGGGGACAGGGGGCTATGGCTACACCTTC. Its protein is CASRLGTGGYGYTF.

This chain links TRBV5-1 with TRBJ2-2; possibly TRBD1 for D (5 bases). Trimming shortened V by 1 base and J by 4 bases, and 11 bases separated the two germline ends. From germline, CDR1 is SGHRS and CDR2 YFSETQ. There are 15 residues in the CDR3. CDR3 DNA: TGCGCCAGCAGCTTGCCCTCGACAGCCACCGGGGAGCTGTTTTTT. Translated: CASSLPSTATGELFF.

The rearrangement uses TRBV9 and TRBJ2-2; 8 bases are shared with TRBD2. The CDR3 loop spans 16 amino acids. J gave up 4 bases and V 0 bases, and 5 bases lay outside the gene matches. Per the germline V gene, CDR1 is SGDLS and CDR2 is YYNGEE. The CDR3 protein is CASSVATSGVTGELFF. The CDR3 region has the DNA TGTGCCAGCAGCGTAGCTACTAGCGGAGTCACCGGGGAGCTGTTTTTT.

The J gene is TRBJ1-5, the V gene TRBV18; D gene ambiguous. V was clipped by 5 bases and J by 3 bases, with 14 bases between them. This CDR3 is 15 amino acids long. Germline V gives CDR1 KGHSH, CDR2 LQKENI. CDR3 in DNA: TGTGCCAGCTCATATGATCGGGTTAACAATCAGCCCCAGCATTTT. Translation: CASSYDRVNNQPQHF. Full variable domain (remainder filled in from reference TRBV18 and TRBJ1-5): NAGVMQNPRHLVRRRGQEARLRCSPMKGHSHVYWYRQLPEEGLKFMVYLQKENIIDESGMPKERFSAEFPKEGPSILRIQQVVRGDSAAYFCASSYDRVNNQPQHFGDGTRLSIL.

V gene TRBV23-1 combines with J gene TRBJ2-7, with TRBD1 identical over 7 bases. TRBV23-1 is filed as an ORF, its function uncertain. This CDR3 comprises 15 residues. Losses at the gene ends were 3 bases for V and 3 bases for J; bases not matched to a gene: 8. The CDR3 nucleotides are TGCGCCAGCAGTCATCCCGGGACAGAATACTACGAGCAGTACTTC. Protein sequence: CASSHPGTEYYEQYF.

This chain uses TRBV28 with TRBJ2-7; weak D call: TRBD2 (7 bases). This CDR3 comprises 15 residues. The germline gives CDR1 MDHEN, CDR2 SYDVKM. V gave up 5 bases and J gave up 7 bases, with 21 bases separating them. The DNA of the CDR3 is TGTGCCAGCAGTCCCCCCGGGGGGCGTAAAGGTGAGCAGTACTTC. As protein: CASSPPGGRKGEQYF.

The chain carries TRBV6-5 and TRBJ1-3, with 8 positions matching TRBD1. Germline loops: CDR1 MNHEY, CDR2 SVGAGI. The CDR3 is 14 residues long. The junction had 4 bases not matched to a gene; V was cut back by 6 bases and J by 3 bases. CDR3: CASSRTGNGNTIYF. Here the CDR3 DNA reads TGTGCCAGCAGCAGGACAGGGAATGGAAACACCATATATTTT.

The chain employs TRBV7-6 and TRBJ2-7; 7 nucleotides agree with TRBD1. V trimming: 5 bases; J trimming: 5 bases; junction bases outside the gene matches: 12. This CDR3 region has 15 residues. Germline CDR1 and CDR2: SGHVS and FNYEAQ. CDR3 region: CASSDRRTTGNEQYF. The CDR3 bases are TGTGCCAGCAGCGATAGGCGGACGACAGGGAACGAGCAGTACTTC.

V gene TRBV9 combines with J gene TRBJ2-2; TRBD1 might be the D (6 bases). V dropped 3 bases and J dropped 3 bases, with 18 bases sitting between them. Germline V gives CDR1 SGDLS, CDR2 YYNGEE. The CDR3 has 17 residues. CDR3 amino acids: CASSAQVGGVYTGELFF. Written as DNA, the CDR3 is TGTGCCAGCAGCGCCCAAGTAGGGGGTGTGTACACCGGGGAGCTGTTTTTT.

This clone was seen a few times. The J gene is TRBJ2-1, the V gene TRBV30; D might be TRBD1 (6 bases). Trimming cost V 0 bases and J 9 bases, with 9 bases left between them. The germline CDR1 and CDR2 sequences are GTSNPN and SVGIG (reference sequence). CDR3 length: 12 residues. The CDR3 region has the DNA TGTGCCTGGAGTGTAATGGGGGCTGAGCAGTTCTTC. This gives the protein CAWSVMGAEQFF.

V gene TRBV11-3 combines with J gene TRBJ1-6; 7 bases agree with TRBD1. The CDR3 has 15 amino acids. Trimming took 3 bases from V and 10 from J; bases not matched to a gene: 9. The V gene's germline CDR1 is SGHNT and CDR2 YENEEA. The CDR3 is CASSFRLGGESPLHF. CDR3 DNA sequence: TGTGCCAGCAGCTTCCGTTTAGGGGGCGAATCACCCCTCCACTTT.

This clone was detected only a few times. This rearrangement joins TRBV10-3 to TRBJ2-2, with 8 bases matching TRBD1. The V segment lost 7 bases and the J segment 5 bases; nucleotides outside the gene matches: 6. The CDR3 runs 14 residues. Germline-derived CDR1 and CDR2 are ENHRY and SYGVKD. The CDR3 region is CAINGQGATGELFF. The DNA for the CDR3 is TGTGCCATCAACGGCCAGGGGGCTACCGGGGAGCTGTTTTTT.

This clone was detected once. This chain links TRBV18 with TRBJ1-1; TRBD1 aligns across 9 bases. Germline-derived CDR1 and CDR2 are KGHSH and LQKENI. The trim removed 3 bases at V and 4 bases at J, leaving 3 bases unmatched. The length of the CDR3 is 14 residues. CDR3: CASSPTDRGTEAFF. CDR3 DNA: TGTGCCAGCTCACCCACGGACAGGGGCACTGAAGCTTTCTTT.

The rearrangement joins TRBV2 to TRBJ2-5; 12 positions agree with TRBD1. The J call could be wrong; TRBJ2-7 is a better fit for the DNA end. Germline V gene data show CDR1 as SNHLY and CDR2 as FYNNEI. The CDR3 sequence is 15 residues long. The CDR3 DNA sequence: TGTGCCAGCAGCTCCGGGACAGGGGGCCCGTACGAGCAGTACTTC. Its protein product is CASSSGTGGPYEQYF.

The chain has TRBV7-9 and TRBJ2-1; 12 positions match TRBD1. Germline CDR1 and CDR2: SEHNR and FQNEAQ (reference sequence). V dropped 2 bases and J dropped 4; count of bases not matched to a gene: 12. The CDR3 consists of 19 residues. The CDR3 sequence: CASSLWGQGAPIAYNEQFF. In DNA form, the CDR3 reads TGTGCCAGCAGCTTATGGGGACAGGGGGCCCCAATTGCATACAATGAGCAGTTCTTC.

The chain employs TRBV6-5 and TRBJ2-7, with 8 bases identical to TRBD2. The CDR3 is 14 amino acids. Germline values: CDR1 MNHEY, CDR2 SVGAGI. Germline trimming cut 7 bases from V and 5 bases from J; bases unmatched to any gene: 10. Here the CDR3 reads CASNNGGGQDEQYF. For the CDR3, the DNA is TGTGCCAGCAATAACGGGGGGGGGCAGGACGAGCAGTACTTC.

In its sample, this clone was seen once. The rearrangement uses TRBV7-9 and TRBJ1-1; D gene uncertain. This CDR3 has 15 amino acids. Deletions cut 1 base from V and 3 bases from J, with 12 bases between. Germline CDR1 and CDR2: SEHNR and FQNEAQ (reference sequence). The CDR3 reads CASSLVENSYTEAFF. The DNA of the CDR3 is TGTGCCAGCAGCTTAGTAGAGAACAGTTACACTGAAGCTTTCTTT.

The DNA for the CDR3 is TGTGCCAGCAGCTTAGCGCGGGGTAGCGGCGAGCAGTACTTC. The encoded protein is CASSLARGSGEQYF. The genes are TRBV7-2 and TRBJ2-7; TRBD2 is a possible D gene (6 bases). The CDR3 is 14 residues long. Germline-derived CDR1 and CDR2 are SGHTA and FQGNSA. Trimming took off 0 bases at V and 6 bases at J, with 12 bases between the two ends.

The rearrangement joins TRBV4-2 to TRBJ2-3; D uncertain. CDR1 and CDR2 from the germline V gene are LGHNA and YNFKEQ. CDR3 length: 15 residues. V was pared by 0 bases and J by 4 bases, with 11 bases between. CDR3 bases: TGTGCCAGCAGCCAAGAGGTGCGGTTGGCAGATACGCAGTATTTT. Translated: CASSQEVRLADTQYF.

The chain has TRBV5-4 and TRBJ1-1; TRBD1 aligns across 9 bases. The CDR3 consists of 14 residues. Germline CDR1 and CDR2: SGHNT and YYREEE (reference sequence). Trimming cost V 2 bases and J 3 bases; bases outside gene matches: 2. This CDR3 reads CASSLQGAYTEAFF. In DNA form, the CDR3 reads TGTGCCAGCAGCTTACAGGGGGCTTACACTGAAGCTTTCTTT.